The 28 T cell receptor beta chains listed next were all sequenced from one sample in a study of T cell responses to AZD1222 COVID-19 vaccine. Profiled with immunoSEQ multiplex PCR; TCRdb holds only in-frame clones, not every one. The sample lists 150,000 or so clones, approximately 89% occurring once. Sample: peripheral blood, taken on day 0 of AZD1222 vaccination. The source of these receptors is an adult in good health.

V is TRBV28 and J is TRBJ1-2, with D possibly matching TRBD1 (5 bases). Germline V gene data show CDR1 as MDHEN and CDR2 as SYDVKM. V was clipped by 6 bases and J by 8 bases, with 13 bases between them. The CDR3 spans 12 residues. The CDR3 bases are TGTGCCAGCAGGGACATAGGGGAAGGCTACACCTTC. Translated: CASRDIGEGYTF.

The CDR3 bases are TGTGCCAGCAGCTTCGGATTTTCCTCCTACGAGCAGTACTTC. Its translation is CASSFGFSSYEQYF. The genes are TRBV7-9 and TRBJ2-7; no firm D call. V lost 3 bases, J lost 0 bases, and 9 bases lay in between. Germline V lookup: CDR1 SEHNR, CDR2 FQNEAQ (reference sequence). The CDR3 sequence is 14 residues long.

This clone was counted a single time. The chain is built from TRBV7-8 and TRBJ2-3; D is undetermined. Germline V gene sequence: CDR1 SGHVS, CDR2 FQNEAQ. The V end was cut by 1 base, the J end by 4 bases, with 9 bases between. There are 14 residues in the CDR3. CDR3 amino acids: CASSLGASADTQYF. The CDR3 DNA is TGTGCCAGCAGCTTAGGCGCATCCGCAGATACGCAGTATTTT.

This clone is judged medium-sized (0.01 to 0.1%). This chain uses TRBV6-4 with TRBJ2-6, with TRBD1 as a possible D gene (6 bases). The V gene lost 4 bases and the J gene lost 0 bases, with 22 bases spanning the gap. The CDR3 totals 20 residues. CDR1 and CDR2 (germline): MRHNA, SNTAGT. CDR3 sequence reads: CASSGTADSPGASGANVLTF. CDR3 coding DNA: TGTGCCAGCAGTGGAACAGCCGATTCCCCAGGGGCCTCTGGGGCCAACGTCCTGACTTTC.

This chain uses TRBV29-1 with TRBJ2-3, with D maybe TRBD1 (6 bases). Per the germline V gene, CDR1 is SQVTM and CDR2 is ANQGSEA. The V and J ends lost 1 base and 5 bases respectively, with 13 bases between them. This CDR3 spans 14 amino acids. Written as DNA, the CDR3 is TGCAGCGTTGAAGGTCGTGGACAGCAAGATACGCAGTATTTT. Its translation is CSVEGRGQQDTQYF.

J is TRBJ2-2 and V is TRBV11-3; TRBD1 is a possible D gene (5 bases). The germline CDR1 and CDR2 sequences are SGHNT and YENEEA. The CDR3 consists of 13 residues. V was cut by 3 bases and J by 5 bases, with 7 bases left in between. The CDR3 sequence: CASSFGQTGELFF. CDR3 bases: TGTGCCAGCAGCTTTGGACAAACCGGGGAGCTGTTTTTT.

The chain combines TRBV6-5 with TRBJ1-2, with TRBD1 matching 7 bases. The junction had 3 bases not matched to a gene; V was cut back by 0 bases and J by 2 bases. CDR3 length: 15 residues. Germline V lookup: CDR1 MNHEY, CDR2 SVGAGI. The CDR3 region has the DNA TGTGCCAGCAGTTACTCCCGACAGGGAAACTATGGCTACACCTTC. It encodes CASSYSRQGNYGYTF.

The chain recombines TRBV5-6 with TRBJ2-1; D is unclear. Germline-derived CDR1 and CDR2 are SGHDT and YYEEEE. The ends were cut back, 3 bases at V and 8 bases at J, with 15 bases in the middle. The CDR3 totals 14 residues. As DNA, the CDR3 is TGTGCCAGCAGCTGGCCCGTGACCCCGGATGAGCAGTTCTTC. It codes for CASSWPVTPDEQFF.

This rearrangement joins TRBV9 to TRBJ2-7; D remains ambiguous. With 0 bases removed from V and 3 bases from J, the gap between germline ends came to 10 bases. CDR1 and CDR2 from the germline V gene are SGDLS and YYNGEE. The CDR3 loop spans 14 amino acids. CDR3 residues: CASSVAGIGYEQYF. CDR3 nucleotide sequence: TGTGCCAGCAGCGTAGCCGGTATCGGCTACGAGCAGTACTTC.

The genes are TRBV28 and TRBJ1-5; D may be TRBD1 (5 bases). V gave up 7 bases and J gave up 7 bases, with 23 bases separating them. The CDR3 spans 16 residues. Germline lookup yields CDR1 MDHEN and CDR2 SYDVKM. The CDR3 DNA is TGTGCCAGCACCCCCGGTGGTGGGGGGAGAGGGCAGCCCCAGCATTTT. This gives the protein CASTPGGGGRGQPQHF.

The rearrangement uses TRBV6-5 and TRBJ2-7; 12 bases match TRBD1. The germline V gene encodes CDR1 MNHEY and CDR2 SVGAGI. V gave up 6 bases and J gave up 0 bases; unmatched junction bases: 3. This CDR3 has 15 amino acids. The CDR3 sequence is CASRPGQGASYEQYF. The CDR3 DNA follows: TGTGCCAGCAGGCCGGGACAGGGGGCCTCCTACGAGCAGTACTTC.

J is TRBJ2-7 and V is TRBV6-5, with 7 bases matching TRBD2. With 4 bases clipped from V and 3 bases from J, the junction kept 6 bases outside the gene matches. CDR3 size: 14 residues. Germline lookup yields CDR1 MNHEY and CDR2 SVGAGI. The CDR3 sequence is CASSLTAGNYEQYF. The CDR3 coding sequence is TGTGCCAGCAGTTTGACAGCGGGAAACTACGAGCAGTACTTC.

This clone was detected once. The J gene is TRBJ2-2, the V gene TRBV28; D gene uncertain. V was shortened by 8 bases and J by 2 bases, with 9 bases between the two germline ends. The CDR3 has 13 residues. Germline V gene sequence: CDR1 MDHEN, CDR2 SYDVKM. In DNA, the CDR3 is TGTGCCAGCGGTCGCATCAACACCGGGGAGCTGTTTTTT. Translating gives CASGRINTGELFF.

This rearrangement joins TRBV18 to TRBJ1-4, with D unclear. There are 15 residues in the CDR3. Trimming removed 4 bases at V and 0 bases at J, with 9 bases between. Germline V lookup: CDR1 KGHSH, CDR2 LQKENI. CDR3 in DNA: TGTGCCAGCTCACGGATCGGAGCAACTAATGAAAAACTGTTTTTT. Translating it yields CASSRIGATNEKLFF.

CDR3 nucleotides: TGTGCCAGCAGCTTAGATCCCAGCGGAGCGAGTGAAAAACTGTTTTTT. It codes for CASSLDPSGASEKLFF. This rearrangement joins TRBV7-9 to TRBJ1-4; D is unresolved. Germline V lookup: CDR1 SEHNR, CDR2 FQNEAQ (reference sequence). Trimming left V 1 base short and J 7 bases short, with 16 bases between. This CDR3 is built from 16 residues.

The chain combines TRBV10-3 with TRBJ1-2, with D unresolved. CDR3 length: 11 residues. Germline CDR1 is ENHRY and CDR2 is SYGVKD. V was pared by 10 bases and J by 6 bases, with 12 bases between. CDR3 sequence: CATGRPDGYTF. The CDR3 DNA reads TGTGCCACCGGACGACCGGATGGCTACACCTTC.

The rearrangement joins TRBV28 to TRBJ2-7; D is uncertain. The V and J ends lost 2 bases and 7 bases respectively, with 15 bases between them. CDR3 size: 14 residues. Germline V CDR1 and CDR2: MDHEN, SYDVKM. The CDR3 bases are TGTGCCAGCAGTTTAGTTGGTCCGAACTGGGAGCAGTACTTC. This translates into CASSLVGPNWEQYF.

This CDR3 is CASSVSGRADEQYF. In DNA form, the CDR3 reads TGTGCCAGCAGCGTTAGCGGGAGGGCCGACGAGCAGTACTTC. This chain connects TRBV9 to TRBJ2-7, with TRBD2 matching over 11 bases. Germline values: CDR1 SGDLS, CDR2 YYNGEE. This CDR3 contains 14 residues. V shed 2 bases, J shed 5 bases, and the junction held 3 bases outside the gene matches. The full variable domain, its missing parts supplied by reference TRBV9 and TRBJ2-7, is DSGVTQTPKHLITATGQRVTLRCSPRSGDLSVYWYQQSLDQGLQFLIQYYNGEERAKGNILERFSAQQFPDLHSELNLSSLELGDSALYFCASSVSGRADEQYFGPGTRLTVT.

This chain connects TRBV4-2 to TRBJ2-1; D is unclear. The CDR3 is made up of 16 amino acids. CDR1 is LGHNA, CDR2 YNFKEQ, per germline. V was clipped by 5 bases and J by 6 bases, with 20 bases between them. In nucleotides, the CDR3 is TGTGCCAGCAGCTTCAACCCGGACCTTTCCCCCAATGAGCAGTTCTTC. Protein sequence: CASSFNPDLSPNEQFF.

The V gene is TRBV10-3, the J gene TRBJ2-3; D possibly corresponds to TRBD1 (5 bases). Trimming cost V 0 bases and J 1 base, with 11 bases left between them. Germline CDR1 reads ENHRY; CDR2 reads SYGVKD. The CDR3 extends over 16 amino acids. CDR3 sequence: CAISESKQDGTDTQYF. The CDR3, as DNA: TGTGCCATCAGTGAGTCGAAACAGGATGGCACAGATACGCAGTATTTT.

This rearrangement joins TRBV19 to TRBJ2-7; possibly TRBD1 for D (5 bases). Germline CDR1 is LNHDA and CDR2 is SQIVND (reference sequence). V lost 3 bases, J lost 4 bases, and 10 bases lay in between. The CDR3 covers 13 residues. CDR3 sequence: CASSMGQAYEQYF. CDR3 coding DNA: TGTGCCAGTAGTATGGGGCAGGCGTACGAGCAGTACTTC.

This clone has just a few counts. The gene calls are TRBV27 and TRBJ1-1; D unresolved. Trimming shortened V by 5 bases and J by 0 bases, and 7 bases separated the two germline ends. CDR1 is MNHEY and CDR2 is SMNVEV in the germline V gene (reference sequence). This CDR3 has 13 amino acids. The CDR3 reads CASSLQMNTEAFF. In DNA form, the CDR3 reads TGTGCCAGCAGTCTTCAGATGAACACTGAAGCTTTCTTT.

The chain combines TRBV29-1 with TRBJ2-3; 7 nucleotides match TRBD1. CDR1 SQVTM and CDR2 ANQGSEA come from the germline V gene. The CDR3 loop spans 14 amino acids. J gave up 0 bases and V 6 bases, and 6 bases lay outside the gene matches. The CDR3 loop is CSVQGEESTDTQYF. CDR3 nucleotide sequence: TGCAGCGTCCAGGGGGAAGAGAGCACAGATACGCAGTATTTT.

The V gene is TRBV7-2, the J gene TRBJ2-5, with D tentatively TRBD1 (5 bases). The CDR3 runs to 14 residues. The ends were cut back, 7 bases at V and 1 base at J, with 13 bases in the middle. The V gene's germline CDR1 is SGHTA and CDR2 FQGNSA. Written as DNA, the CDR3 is TGTGCCAGCACCCTCGCCAGGGTCCAAGAGACCCAGTACTTC. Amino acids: CASTLARVQETQYF.

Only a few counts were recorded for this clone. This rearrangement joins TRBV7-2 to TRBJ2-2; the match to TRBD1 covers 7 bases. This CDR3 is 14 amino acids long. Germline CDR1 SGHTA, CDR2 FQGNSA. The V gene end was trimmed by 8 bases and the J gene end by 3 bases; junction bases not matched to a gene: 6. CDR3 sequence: CASRTGPYTGELFF. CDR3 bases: TGTGCCAGCCGGACAGGTCCCTACACCGGGGAGCTGTTTTTT. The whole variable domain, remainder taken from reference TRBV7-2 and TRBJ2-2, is GAGVSQSPSNKVTEKGKDVELRCDPISGHTALYWYRQSLGQGLEFLIYFQGNSAPDKSGLPSDRFSAERTGGSVSTLTIQRTQQEDSAVYLCASRTGPYTGELFFGEGSRLTVL.

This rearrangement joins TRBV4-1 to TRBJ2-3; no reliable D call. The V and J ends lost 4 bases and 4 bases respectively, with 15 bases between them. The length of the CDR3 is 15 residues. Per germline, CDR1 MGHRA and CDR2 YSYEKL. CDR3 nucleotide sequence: TGCGCCAGCAGCCGGAACCACTTGGACGCAGATACGCAGTATTTT. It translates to CASSRNHLDADTQYF.

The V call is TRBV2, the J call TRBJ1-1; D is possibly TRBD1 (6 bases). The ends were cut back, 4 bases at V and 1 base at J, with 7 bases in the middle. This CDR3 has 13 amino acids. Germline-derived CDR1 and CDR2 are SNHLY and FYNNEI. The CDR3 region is CASSAQGNTEAFF. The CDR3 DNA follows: TGTGCCAGCAGTGCACAGGGGAACACTGAAGCTTTCTTT.

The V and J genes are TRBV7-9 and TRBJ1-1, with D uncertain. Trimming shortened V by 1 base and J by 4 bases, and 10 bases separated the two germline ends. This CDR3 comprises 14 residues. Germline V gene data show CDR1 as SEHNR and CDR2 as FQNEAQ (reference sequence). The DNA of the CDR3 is TGTGCCAGCAGCTTAGGGGAGGGAGTCACTGAAGCTTTCTTT. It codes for CASSLGEGVTEAFF.